This TCR beta chain was profiled in a study of PD-1 blockade in classical Hodgkin lymphoma. The CDR3 loop spans 16 amino acids. Trimming left V 3 bases short and J 6 bases short, with 18 bases between. The germline V gene has CDR1 MDHEN and CDR2 SYDVKM. Libraries were prepared by immunoSEQ multiplex PCR; TCRdb keeps only in-frame clonotypes and omits some of them. Of tens of thousands of clones listed, roughly 89% are singletons. No patient escaped relapse after autologous stem cell transplantation, and brentuximab vedotin exposure varied. Study-wide findings and caveats: Excluded were patients who started nivolumab under 1 year after ASCT, a group that had lower diversity. Newly diagnosed patients were reported to start with lower TCR diversity than healthy donors. Baseline diversity in complete responders resembled that of newly diagnosed patients. CD4+ TCR diversity, unlike CD8+, climbed significantly by C4D1.

Points on this clone: No antigen is known for it.

The specimen comprised peripheral blood mononuclear cells (PBMCs), sampled before the second cycle of nivolumab. The chain carries TRBV28 and TRBJ1-5; tentatively, D is TRBD1 (5 bases). The clonotype was recovered from a human donor with classical Hodgkin lymphoma. The DNA of the CDR3 is TGTGCCAGCAGTTTTTATGGAAAGGGAGGGGTTCAGCCCCAGCATTTT. Translating it yields CASSFYGKGGVQPQHF.